This entry lists 10 T cell receptor beta chains sequenced from one sample in a study of blood T cell repertoires in COVID-19. Measured with immunoSEQ multiplex PCR; TCRdb has only the in-frame clones, and not every one. The sample consists of some 150,000 clones, 70% to 90% of them appearing once. Source material: peripheral blood. The receptors shown here come from a man between 40 and 49 years old with acute or convalescent COVID-19.

This sequence joins TRBV28 and TRBJ2-7; possibly TRBD1 for D (5 bases). The V gene's germline CDR1 is MDHEN and CDR2 SYDVKM. Trimming pared 2 bases from V and 2 bases from J, leaving 25 bases between. The CDR3 runs 19 residues. CDR3 loop: CASSLPPGYFQGRPYEQYF. CDR3 DNA sequence: TGTGCCAGCAGTTTACCACCCGGGTATTTCCAGGGCCGCCCCTACGAGCAGTACTTC.

The chain couples TRBV27 to TRBJ2-7; perhaps TRBD1 as D (8 bases). Germline values: CDR1 MNHEY, CDR2 SMNVEV (reference sequence). This CDR3 has 14 amino acids. The V end was cut by 2 bases, the J end by 7 bases, with 15 bases between. Here the CDR3 DNA reads TGTGCCAGCAGTTTAAATACAGGGGGAGGGGAGCAGTACTTC. Its protein is CASSLNTGGGEQYF.

V usage is TRBV7-3 and J usage is TRBJ1-5; TRBD1 is a possible D gene (5 bases). The CDR3 has 16 residues. CDR1 is SGHTA, CDR2 FQGTGA, per germline. V shed 4 bases and J shed 9 bases, with 22 bases lying between them. The DNA for the CDR3 is TGTGCCAGCAGCTACCACCGGGACCGGCGGGGTTCGCCCCAGCATTTT. It codes for CASSYHRDRRGSPQHF.

The rearrangement uses TRBV3-1 (or the pseudogene TRBV3-2) and TRBJ2-2; 8 nucleotides agree with TRBD1. From germline, CDR1 is LGHDT and CDR2 YNNKEL (reference sequence). This CDR3 has 15 amino acids. V trimming: 1 base; J trimming: 4 bases; junction bases outside the gene matches: 2. The CDR3 DNA sequence: TGTGCCAGCAGCCAAGGGCAGGGGGCCACCGGGGAGCTGTTTTTT. Translating gives CASSQGQGATGELFF.

This chain connects TRBV28 to TRBJ1-1; a possible D gene is TRBD1 (5 bases). Germline V gives CDR1 MDHEN, CDR2 SYDVKM. The CDR3 length is 17 residues. V shed 5 bases and J shed 1 base, with 20 bases lying between them. The CDR3 region is CASSGWRGVLKNTEAFF. The CDR3 nucleotides read TGTGCCAGCAGTGGATGGAGGGGAGTGTTAAAGAACACTGAAGCTTTCTTT.

This chain joins TRBV7-2 and TRBJ2-5, with 7 bases lining up with TRBD1. The CDR3 sequence is 16 residues long. Germline trimming cut 1 base from V and 5 bases from J; bases unmatched to any gene: 10. CDR1 is SGHTA and CDR2 is FQGNSA in the germline V gene. CDR3 sequence: CASSLVNRGKSETQYF. The DNA of the CDR3 is TGTGCCAGCAGCTTAGTAAACAGGGGAAAGTCGGAGACCCAGTACTTC.

This chain connects TRBV7-8 to TRBJ2-7; a weak D match, TRBD1 (6 bases). Germline V gene lookup returns CDR1 SGHVS and CDR2 FQNEAQ. This CDR3 is built from 17 residues. Deletions cut 1 base from V and 5 bases from J, with 21 bases between. The CDR3 spells CASSLGRAFTGLHEQYF. For the CDR3, the DNA is TGTGCCAGCAGCTTAGGGCGGGCATTTACAGGGCTCCACGAGCAGTACTTC.

This chain links TRBV5-1 with TRBJ2-2; a possible D gene is TRBD2 (6 bases). Trimming took off 5 bases at V and 7 bases at J, with 12 bases between the two ends. The CDR3 sequence is 13 residues long. Germline V CDR1 and CDR2: SGHRS, YFSETQ. CDR3 coding DNA: TGCGCCAGCAGTTTGCAGGGAGGCGGGGAGCTGTTTTTT. The encoded protein is CASSLQGGGELFF.

The V and J genes are TRBV5-1 and TRBJ1-5, with D possibly matching TRBD1 (6 bases). The CDR3 has 15 residues. The germline V gene has CDR1 SGHRS and CDR2 YFSETQ. The V and J ends lost 5 bases and 7 bases respectively, with 19 bases between them. This CDR3 is CASSPRTEQGQPQHF. CDR3 in DNA: TGCGCCAGCAGTCCCAGGACAGAGCAGGGACAGCCCCAGCATTTT.

The chain recombines TRBV10-3 with TRBJ1-3, with TRBD1 matching over 8 bases. Germline CDR1 ENHRY, CDR2 SYGVKD. V was clipped by 1 base and J by 0 bases; unmatched bases: 2. CDR3 size: 16 residues. The DNA of the CDR3 is TGTGCCATCAGTGAGTTGGGACAGGACTCTGGAAACACCATATATTTT. Translated, it gives CAISELGQDSGNTIYF.